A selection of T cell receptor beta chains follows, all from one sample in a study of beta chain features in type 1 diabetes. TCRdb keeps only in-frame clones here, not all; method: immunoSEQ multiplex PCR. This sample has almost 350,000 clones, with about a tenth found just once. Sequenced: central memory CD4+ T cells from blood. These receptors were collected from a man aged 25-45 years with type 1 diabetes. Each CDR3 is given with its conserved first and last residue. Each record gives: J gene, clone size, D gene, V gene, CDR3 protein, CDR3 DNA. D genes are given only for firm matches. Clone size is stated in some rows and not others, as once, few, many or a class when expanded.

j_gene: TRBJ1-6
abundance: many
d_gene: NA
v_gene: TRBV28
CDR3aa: CASSGGRGNNSPLHF
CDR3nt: TGTGCCAGCAGTGGAGGACGGGGTAATAATTCACCCCTCCACTTT

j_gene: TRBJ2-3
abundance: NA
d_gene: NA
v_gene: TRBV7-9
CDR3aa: CASSPQGWADTQYF
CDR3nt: TGTGCCAGCAGCCCGCAGGGGTGGGCAGATACGCAGTATTTT

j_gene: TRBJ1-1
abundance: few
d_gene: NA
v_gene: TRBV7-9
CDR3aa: CASSSGYWTNTEAFF
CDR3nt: TGTGCCAGCAGCTCGGGATATTGGACGAACACTGAAGCTTTCTTT

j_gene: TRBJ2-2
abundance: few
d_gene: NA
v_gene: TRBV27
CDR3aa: CASRPGFSTGELFF
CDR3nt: TGTGCCAGCAGACCGGGATTTTCCACCGGGGAGCTGTTTTTT

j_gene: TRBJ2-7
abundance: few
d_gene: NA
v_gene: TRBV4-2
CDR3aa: CASSQVPGRVYEQYF
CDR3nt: TGTGCCAGCAGCCAAGTACCTGGCAGGGTCTACGAGCAGTACTTC

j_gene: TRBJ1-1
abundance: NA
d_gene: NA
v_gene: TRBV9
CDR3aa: CASSVEPGLGTEAFF
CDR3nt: TGTGCCAGCAGCGTAGAGCCGGGGTTAGGCACTGAAGCTTTCTTT

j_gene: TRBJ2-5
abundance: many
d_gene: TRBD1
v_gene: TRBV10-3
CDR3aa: CAISDRGRETQYF
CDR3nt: TGTGCCATCAGCGACAGGGGGCGAGAGACCCAGTACTTC

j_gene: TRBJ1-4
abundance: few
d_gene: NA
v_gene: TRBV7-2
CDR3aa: CASSPNGGGGAEKLFF
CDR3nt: TGTGCCAGCAGCCCCAACGGGGGAGGAGGAGCAGAAAAACTGTTTTTT

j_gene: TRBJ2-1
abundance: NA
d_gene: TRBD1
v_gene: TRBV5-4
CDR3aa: CASSSSGQVYNEQFF
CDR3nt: TGTGCCAGCAGCTCTAGTGGACAGGTCTACAATGAGCAGTTCTTC

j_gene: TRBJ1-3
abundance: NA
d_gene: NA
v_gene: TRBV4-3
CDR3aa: CASRGQAGSTIYF
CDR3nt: TGCGCCAGCAGGGGGCAGGCCGGAAGCACCATATATTTT

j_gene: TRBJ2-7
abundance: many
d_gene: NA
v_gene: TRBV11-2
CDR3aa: CASSLVSADYEQYF
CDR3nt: TGTGCCAGCAGCTTAGTGAGCGCCGATTACGAGCAGTACTTC

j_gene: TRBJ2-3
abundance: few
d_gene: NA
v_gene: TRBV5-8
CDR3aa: CASSGGPHTDTQYF
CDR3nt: TGTGCCAGCAGTGGGGGGCCTCACACAGATACGCAGTATTTT

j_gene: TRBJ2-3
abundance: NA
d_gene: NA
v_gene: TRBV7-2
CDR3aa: CASSSIEGAGAFSTDTQYF
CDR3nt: TGTGCCAGCAGCTCCATAGAGGGGGCGGGGGCCTTTAGCACAGATACGCAGTATTTT

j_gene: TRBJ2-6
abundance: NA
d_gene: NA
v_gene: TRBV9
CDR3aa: CASSVGSGPGANVLTF
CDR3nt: TGTGCCAGCAGCGTAGGTTCTGGTCCTGGGGCCAACGTCCTGACTTTC

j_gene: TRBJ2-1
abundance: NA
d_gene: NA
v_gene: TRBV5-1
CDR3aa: CASSTGTPSGNEQFF
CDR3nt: TGCGCCAGCAGCACAGGGACACCCTCCGGGAATGAGCAGTTCTTC

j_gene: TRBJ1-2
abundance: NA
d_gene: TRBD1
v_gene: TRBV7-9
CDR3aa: CASSPDRGHGYTF
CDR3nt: TGTGCCAGCAGCCCGGACAGGGGGCATGGCTACACCTTC

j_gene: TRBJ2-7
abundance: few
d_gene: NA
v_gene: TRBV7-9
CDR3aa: CASSLEGSDYEQYF
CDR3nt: TGTGCCAGCAGCTTAGAAGGCAGCGATTACGAGCAGTACTTC

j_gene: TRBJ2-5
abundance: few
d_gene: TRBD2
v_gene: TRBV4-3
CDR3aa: CASSQDLTSGSVQETQYF
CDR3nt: TGCGCCAGCAGCCAAGATTTGACTAGCGGGTCTGTCCAAGAGACCCAGTACTTC

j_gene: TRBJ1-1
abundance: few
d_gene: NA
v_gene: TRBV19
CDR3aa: CASSTRRGKDTEAFF
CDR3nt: TGTGCCAGTAGTACCCGACGGGGCAAGGACACTGAAGCTTTCTTT

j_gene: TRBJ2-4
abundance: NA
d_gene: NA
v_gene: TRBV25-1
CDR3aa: CASSDGGKNIQYF
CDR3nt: TGTGCCAGCAGTGATGGGGGAAAAAACATTCAGTACTTC

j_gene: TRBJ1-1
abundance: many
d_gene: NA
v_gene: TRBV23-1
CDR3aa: CASSQSKVANTEAFF
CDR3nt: TGCGCCAGCAGTCAATCCAAGGTGGCGAACACTGAAGCTTTCTTT

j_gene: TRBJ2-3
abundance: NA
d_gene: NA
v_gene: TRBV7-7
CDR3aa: CASSLDTTRTDTQYF
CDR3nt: TGTGCTAGCAGCTTGGACACCACCCGCACAGATACGCAGTATTTT

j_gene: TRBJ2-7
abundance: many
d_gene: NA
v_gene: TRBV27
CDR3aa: CASSLSRGEQYF
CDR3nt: TGTGCCAGCAGTTTATCGCGGGGCGAGCAGTACTTC

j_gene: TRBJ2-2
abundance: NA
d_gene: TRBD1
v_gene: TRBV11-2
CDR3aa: CASSPDRGFTGELFF
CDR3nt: TGTGCCAGCAGCCCTGACAGGGGATTCACCGGGGAGCTGTTTTTT

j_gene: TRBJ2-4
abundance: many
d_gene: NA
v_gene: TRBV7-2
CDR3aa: CASSSEHIQYF
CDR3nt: TGTGCCAGCAGCTCTGAACACATTCAGTACTTC

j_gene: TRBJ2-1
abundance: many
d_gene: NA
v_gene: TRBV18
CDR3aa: CASSPLRENNEQFF
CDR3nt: TGTGCCAGCTCACCACTCCGGGAGAACAATGAGCAGTTCTTC

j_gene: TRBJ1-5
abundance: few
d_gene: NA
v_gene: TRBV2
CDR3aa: CASSGSGGLQPQHF
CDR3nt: TGTGCCAGCAGTGGATCCGGGGGCTTGCAGCCCCAGCATTTT

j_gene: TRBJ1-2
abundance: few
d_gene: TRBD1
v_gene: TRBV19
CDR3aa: CASSINDRDSLSSGYTF
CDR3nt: TGTGCCAGTAGTATAAACGACCGGGACAGCCTATCTTCGGGCTACACCTTC

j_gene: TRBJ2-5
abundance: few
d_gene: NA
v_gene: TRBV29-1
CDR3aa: CSAAGQLETQYF
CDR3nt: TGCAGCGCCGCGGGACAACTAGAGACCCAGTACTTC

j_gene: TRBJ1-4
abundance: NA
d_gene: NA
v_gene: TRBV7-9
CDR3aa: CASSASHGEKLFF
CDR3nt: TGTGCCAGCAGCGCCTCCCACGGTGAAAAACTGTTTTTT

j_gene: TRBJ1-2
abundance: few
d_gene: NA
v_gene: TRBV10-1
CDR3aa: CASSESVAGPNYGYTF
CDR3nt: TGCGCCAGCAGTGAGTCGGTCGCAGGTCCTAACTATGGCTACACCTTC

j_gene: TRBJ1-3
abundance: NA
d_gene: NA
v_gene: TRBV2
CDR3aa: CASSVLVGNTIYF
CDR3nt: TGTGCCAGCAGTGTTCTGGTTGGAAACACCATATATTTT

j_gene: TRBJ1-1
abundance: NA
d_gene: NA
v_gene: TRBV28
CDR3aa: CASRAGQTNTEAFF
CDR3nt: TGTGCCAGCAGGGCTGGACAGACGAACACTGAAGCTTTCTTT

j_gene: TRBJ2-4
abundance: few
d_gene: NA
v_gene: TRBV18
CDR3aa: CASSPGQSQAKNIQYF
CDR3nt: TGTGCCAGCTCTCCGGGTCAGTCCCAAGCCAAAAACATTCAGTACTTC

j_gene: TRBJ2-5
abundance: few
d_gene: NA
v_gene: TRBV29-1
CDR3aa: CSVGSQLETQYF
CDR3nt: TGCAGCGTTGGGAGTCAGCTGGAGACCCAGTACTTC

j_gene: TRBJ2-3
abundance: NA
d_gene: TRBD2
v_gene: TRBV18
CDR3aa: CASSQGLAGTDTQYF
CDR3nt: TGTGCCAGCTCACAGGGACTAGCGGGCACAGATACGCAGTATTTT

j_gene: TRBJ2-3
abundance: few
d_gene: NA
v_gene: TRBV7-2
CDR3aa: CASSFQYRARGADTQYF
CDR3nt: TGTGCCAGCAGCTTCCAGTACCGGGCCCGAGGCGCAGATACGCAGTATTTT

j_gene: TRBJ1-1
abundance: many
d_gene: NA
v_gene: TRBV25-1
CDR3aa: CASSAVWRTEAFF
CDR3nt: TGTGCCAGCAGTGCGGTTTGGAGGACTGAAGCTTTCTTT

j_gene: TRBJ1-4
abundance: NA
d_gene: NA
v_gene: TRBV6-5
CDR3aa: CASSYSSRGFEKLFF
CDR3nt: TGTGCCAGCAGTTACTCGAGCAGGGGATTCGAAAAACTGTTTTTT

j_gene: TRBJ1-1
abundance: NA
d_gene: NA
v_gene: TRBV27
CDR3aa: CASSSRQALNTEAFF
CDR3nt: TGTGCCAGCAGCTCCCGCCAGGCCTTGAACACTGAAGCTTTCTTT

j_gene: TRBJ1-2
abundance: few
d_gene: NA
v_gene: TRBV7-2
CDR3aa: CASSLASTYTF
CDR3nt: TGTGCCAGCAGCTTAGCGTCTACCTACACCTTC

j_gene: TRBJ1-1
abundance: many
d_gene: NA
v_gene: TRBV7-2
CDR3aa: CASSLEGGPMAEAFF
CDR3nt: TGTGCCAGCAGCTTAGAGGGAGGGCCAATGGCTGAAGCTTTCTTT

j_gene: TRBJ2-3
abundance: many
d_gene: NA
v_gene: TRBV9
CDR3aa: CASSPTGLSTDTQYF
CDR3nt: TGTGCCAGCAGCCCAACCGGACTCAGCACAGATACGCAGTATTTT

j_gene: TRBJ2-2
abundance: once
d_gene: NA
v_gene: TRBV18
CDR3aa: CASSPPSVDGELFF
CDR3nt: TGTGCCAGCTCACCACCCTCTGTGGACGGGGAGCTGTTTTTT

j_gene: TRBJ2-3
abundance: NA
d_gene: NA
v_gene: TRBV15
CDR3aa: CATSLPKGRITDTQYF
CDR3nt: TGTGCCACCAGCCTCCCTAAGGGGCGCATAACAGATACGCAGTATTTT

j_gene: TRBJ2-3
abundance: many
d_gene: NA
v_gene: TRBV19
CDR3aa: CASSINGEMQYF
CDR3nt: TGTGCCAGTAGTATCAACGGTGAAATGCAGTATTTT

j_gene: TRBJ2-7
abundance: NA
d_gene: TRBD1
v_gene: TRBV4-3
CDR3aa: CASSQGRGPYEQYF
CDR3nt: TGCGCCAGCAGCCAAGGTAGGGGGCCCTACGAGCAGTACTTC

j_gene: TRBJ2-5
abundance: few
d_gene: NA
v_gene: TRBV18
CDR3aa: CASSSEETQYF
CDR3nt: TGTGCCAGCTCATCGGAAGAGACCCAGTACTTC

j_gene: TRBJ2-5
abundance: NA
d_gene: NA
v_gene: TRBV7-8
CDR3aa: CASGRGGETQYF
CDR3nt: TGTGCCAGCGGTAGGGGTGGGGAGACCCAGTACTTC

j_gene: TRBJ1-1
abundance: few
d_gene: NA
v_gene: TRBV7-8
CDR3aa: CASSLGPGRAEAFF
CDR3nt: TGTGCCAGCAGCTTAGGCCCGGGGAGGGCTGAAGCTTTCTTT

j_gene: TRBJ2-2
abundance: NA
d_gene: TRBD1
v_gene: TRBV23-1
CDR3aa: CQARLGQGASGELFF
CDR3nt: TGCCAGGCCCGCCTGGGACAGGGGGCCTCCGGGGAGCTGTTTTTT

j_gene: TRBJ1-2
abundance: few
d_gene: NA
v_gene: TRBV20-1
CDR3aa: CSAGGAYGYTF
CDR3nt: TGCAGTGCCGGGGGGGCCTATGGCTACACCTTC

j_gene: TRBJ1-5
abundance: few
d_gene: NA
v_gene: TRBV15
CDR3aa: CATSRDYNQPQHF
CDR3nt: TGTGCCACCAGCAGGGACTACAATCAGCCCCAGCATTTT

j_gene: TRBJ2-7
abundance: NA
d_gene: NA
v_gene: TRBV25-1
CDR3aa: CASRKVGSTYEQYF
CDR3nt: TGTGCCAGCAGGAAGGTCGGCAGTACCTACGAGCAGTACTTC